Only a few counts were recorded for the clone carrying this T cell receptor (beta chain). The data belong to a study of identical twins. TCRdb redid the calling of the 5' RACE reads with MiXCR, one entry per CDR3 protein. Of 200,000 to 250,000 distinct CDR3 sequences in the sample, roughly 13% are singletons; the top ten hold 8.5% to 10%. This CDR3 is 13 amino acids long. CDR1 is SQVTM and CDR2 is ANQGSEA in the germline V gene. V dropped 8 bases and J dropped 6; count of bases not matched to a gene: 8. Only healthy Caucasians were included as donors. Sequencing used memory (CD45RO+) T cells sorted from blood. The chain combines TRBV29-1 with TRBJ1-2; TRBD1 matches 11 bases. This TCR was recovered from a woman aged 18-29 years in good health. This chain's CDR3 is CSSRRDRGDGYTF. CDR3 nucleotide sequence: TGCAGCTCCAGACGGGACAGGGGGGATGGCTACACCTTC.